Listed here are 26 T cell receptor beta chains from one sample, sequenced in a study of blood T cell repertoires in COVID-19 (dated by TCRdb to 2019 to 2021). Receptor libraries were prepared by the immunoSEQ multiplex PCR assay. The table was pulled from immuneACCESS by TCRdb, which kept in-frame rearrangements only. Such tables lose some clones; where checked, under half of the loss comes from unresolved V genes, and the rest has no known cause. This sample is represented by 150,000 to 250,000 clones; 79% of them were singletons. Around 6% of the sample belongs to the ten largest clones. Specimen: peripheral blood. Receptors were obtained from a woman aged 40 to 49 with COVID-19, enrolled during active disease.

V usage is TRBV3-1 (or the pseudogene TRBV3-2) and J usage is TRBJ2-1; D is perhaps TRBD1 (5 bases). V lost 4 bases and J 3 bases, leaving 13 bases between the germline ends. The CDR3 consists of 15 residues. Per germline, CDR1 LGHDT and CDR2 YNNKEL (reference sequence). Here the CDR3 DNA reads TGTGCCAGCAGCCGCGGACAACCAAACTACAATGAGCAGTTCTTC. Its translation: CASSRGQPNYNEQFF.

The V gene is TRBV5-1, the J gene TRBJ1-4; tentatively, D is TRBD1 (5 bases). Between the trimmed V and J ends, which lost 0 bases and 8 bases, there was a span of 14 bases. There are 15 residues in the CDR3. The germline V gene encodes CDR1 SGHRS and CDR2 YFSETQ. The CDR3 DNA reads as TGCGCCAGCAGCTTGGTTGGGGCTCACGGCGAAAAACTGTTTTTT. Its translation: CASSLVGAHGEKLFF.

This chain links TRBV20-1 with TRBJ2-5; TRBD2 agrees at 7 bases. This CDR3 spans 13 amino acids. From germline, CDR1 is DFQATT and CDR2 SNEGSKA (reference sequence). V was clipped by 3 bases and J by 5 bases; unmatched bases: 6. In DNA form, the CDR3 reads TGCAGTGCTAGTACCACTAGCGCCGAGACCCAGTACTTC. It codes for CSASTTSAETQYF.

J is TRBJ2-7 and V is TRBV18; 7 bases line up with TRBD1. The CDR3 extends over 17 amino acids. J was trimmed by 2 bases and V by 3 bases; bases with no gene match: 13. Germline V lookup: CDR1 KGHSH, CDR2 LQKENI. Here the CDR3 DNA reads TGTGCCAGCTCACCCCCAGTGGGCCCGGACAGGCCCTACGAGCAGTACTTC. It translates to CASSPPVGPDRPYEQYF.

The rearrangement uses TRBV12-5 and TRBJ1-4, with no clear D. This CDR3 has 14 amino acids. CDR1 LGHNT and CDR2 FRNRAP come from the germline V gene. V was clipped by 6 bases and J by 3 bases, with 11 bases between them. CDR3 sequence (DNA): TGTGCTAGTGGATACGGTAACCCTAATGAAAAACTGTTTTTT. This encodes CASGYGNPNEKLFF.

This sequence joins TRBV6-5 and TRBJ1-2, with TRBD1 matching 8 bases. The CDR3 is 13 residues long. V was pared by 4 bases and J by 5 bases, with 3 bases of the junction left unmatched. CDR1 and CDR2 (germline): MNHEY, SVGAGI. The CDR3 DNA sequence: TGTGCCAGCAGTTCGACAGGGGATTATGGCTACACCTTC. Translation gives CASSSTGDYGYTF.

This clone was picked up a small number of times. The chain has TRBV19 and TRBJ1-2, with 9 positions matching TRBD1. The CDR3 is 15 residues long. Germline V gene lookup returns CDR1 LNHDA and CDR2 SQIVND (reference sequence). Losses at the gene ends were 3 bases for V and 8 bases for J; bases not matched to a gene: 10. The CDR3 spells CASSMRDRAGRGYTF. The CDR3 DNA reads as TGTGCCAGTAGTATGCGGGACAGGGCTGGTCGGGGCTACACCTTC. Looking up the rest from reference TRBV19 and TRBJ1-2 gives the full variable domain: DGGITQSPKYLFRKEGQNVTLSCEQNLNHDAMYWYRQDPGQGLRLIYYSQIVNDFQKGDIAEGYSVSREKKESFPLTVTSAQKNPTAFYLCASSMRDRAGRGYTFGSGTRLTVV.

The chain's CDR3 is CAWAPGTGGTDYGYTF. The CDR3 DNA reads TGTGCCTGGGCCCCCGGGACAGGGGGCACGGACTATGGCTACACCTTC. This chain joins TRBV30 and TRBJ1-2, with 12 bases that match TRBD1. In germline, CDR1 is GTSNPN, CDR2 SVGIG (reference sequence). The CDR3 contains 16 residues. The V and J ends lost 5 bases and 3 bases, in that order; junction bases with no gene match: 10. Complete variable domain (other parts from reference TRBV30 and TRBJ1-2): SQTIHQWPATLVQPVGSPLSLECTVEGTSNPNLYWYRQAAGRGLQLLFYSVGIGQISSEVPQNLSASRPQDRQFILSSKKLLLSDSGFYLCAWAPGTGGTDYGYTFGSGTRLTVV.

The chain is built from TRBV18 and TRBJ2-3; 7 nucleotides line up with TRBD2. The CDR3 loop spans 14 amino acids. Trimming cost V 3 bases and J 3 bases; bases outside gene matches: 3. Germline-derived CDR1 and CDR2 are KGHSH and LQKENI. The CDR3, as DNA: TGTGCCAGCTCACCCAGCGGGATGACAGATACGCAGTATTTT. Protein product: CASSPSGMTDTQYF.

The chain couples TRBV2 to TRBJ1-6; perhaps TRBD1 as D (6 bases). The CDR3 sequence is 13 residues long. Germline loops: CDR1 SNHLY, CDR2 FYNNEI. The germline V and J ends were trimmed by 8 bases and 8 bases, with 13 bases remaining between them. CDR3 protein: CASGGQWDSPLHF. CDR3 nucleotide sequence: TGTGCCAGCGGCGGACAGTGGGATTCACCCCTCCACTTT.

This chain links TRBV6-6 with TRBJ1-4; the match to TRBD1 covers 7 bases. The CDR3 is 15 amino acids. Looked up from germline, CDR1 is MNHNY and CDR2 is SVGAGI (reference sequence). V trimming: 8 bases; J trimming: 8 bases; junction bases outside the gene matches: 14. The CDR3 DNA is TGTGCCAGCCACCATGGGGCAGGGGGAAGGGAAAAACTGTTTTTT. Translated, it gives CASHHGAGGREKLFF.

The chain recombines TRBV3-1 (or the pseudogene TRBV3-2) with TRBJ2-3; the D gene is possibly TRBD1 (5 bases). The V end lost 0 bases, the J end lost 1 base, and 11 bases lay between the germline ends. Germline lookup yields CDR1 LGHDT and CDR2 YNNKEL (reference sequence). This CDR3 spans 16 amino acids. The CDR3 is CASSQDLGEGTDTQYF. The CDR3 nucleotides read TGTGCCAGCAGCCAAGACCTAGGGGAAGGCACAGATACGCAGTATTTT.

The sample holds a few counts of this clone. The chain uses TRBV11-3 and TRBJ2-5; 12 bases are a match to TRBD2. With 5 bases clipped from V and 5 bases from J, the junction kept 9 bases outside the gene matches. CDR1 and CDR2 (germline): SGHNT, YENEEA. The CDR3 totals 16 residues. CDR3 bases: TGTGCCAGCAGCCCCGGACTAGCGGGGAATGAGGAGACCCAGTACTTC. Its protein product is CASSPGLAGNEETQYF.

CDR3 coding DNA: TGTGCCAGTACTTCAGGACAGGGAGGGCACTATGGCTACACCTTC. The encoded protein is CASTSGQGGHYGYTF. The chain has TRBV19 and TRBJ1-2, with TRBD1 identical over 8 bases. The CDR3 is 15 amino acids. The V gene end was trimmed by 7 bases and the J gene end by 3 bases; junction bases not matched to a gene: 10. The germline CDR1 and CDR2 sequences are LNHDA and SQIVND (reference sequence).

The chain uses TRBV6-5 and TRBJ1-5, with D perhaps TRBD1 (5 bases). V was shortened by 10 bases and J by 4 bases, with 8 bases between the two germline ends. Germline values: CDR1 MNHEY, CDR2 SVGAGI. The CDR3 loop spans 11 amino acids. CDR3 nucleotide sequence: TGTGCCACCCGACAGAATCAGCCCCAGCATTTT. It translates to CATRQNQPQHF.

The chain has TRBV7-2 and TRBJ1-1, with D perhaps matching TRBD1 (6 bases). This CDR3 is 18 amino acids long. The V and J ends lost 4 bases and 5 bases respectively, with 26 bases between them. Germline V gene lookup returns CDR1 SGHTA and CDR2 FQGNSA. The CDR3 loop reads CASSSRGMGGPRRTEAFF. CDR3 nucleotide sequence: TGTGCCAGCAGCTCCCGGGGGATGGGGGGGCCCCGGCGGACTGAAGCTTTCTTT.

This clone was observed a few times. The gene calls are TRBV3-1 (or the pseudogene TRBV3-2) and TRBJ2-7; a weak D match, TRBD1 (6 bases). This CDR3 has 12 residues. V was shortened by 3 bases and J by 5 bases, with 8 bases between the two germline ends. The V gene's germline CDR1 is LGHDT and CDR2 YNNKEL (reference sequence). The CDR3 DNA sequence: TGTGCCAGCAGCCAGGGGGCGGACGAGCAGTACTTC. Translated: CASSQGADEQYF.

The chain employs TRBV7-9 and TRBJ1-2; a possible D gene is TRBD1 (6 bases). The CDR3 contains 15 residues. Looked up from germline, CDR1 is SEHNR and CDR2 is FQNEAQ (reference sequence). Deletions cut 4 bases from V and 0 bases from J, with 12 bases between. Written as DNA, the CDR3 is TGTGCCAGCAGCTGGGGGACACCTCCTAACTATGGCTACACCTTC. Translation: CASSWGTPPNYGYTF.

The chain employs TRBV6-2 or TRBV6-3 and TRBJ1-1, with TRBD1 matching 7 bases. In germline, CDR1 is MNHEY, CDR2 SVGEGT. The CDR3 length is 12 residues. The ends lost 6 bases at V and 10 bases at J; junction bases unmatched: 8. CDR3 sequence: CASSPTGILAFF. The CDR3 DNA is TGTGCCAGCAGCCCGACAGGGATATTAGCTTTCTTT.

CDR3 amino acids: CASSLQGFPDTQYF. The CDR3 nucleotides are TGTGCCAGCAGTTTACAGGGATTCCCAGATACGCAGTATTTT. The chain has TRBV28 and TRBJ2-3, with D possibly matching TRBD1 (5 bases). Germline CDR1 is MDHEN and CDR2 is SYDVKM. CDR3 length: 14 residues. V shed 2 bases and J shed 4 bases, with 10 bases lying between them.

This chain uses TRBV3-1 (or the pseudogene TRBV3-2) with TRBJ1-2; tentative D call: TRBD1 (5 bases). V was pared by 4 bases and J by 5 bases, with 14 bases between. CDR3 length: 14 amino acids. Germline V gene data show CDR1 as LGHDT and CDR2 as YNNKEL (reference sequence). The CDR3 bases are TGTGCCAGCAGCCGATCGACAGAAGGATATGGCTACACCTTC. Its protein is CASSRSTEGYGYTF.

This clone was picked up a small number of times. The gene calls are TRBV2 and TRBJ1-2; no definite D call. This CDR3 spans 13 amino acids. V gave up 7 bases and J gave up 7 bases, with 16 bases separating them. Germline CDR1 SNHLY, CDR2 FYNNEI. The CDR3 DNA follows: TGTGCCAGCACCATGGGAGAGGCCGGTGGCTACACCTTC. As protein: CASTMGEAGGYTF.

The chain links TRBV6-5 to TRBJ2-1; D gene uncertain. The CDR3 is made up of 14 amino acids. Germline V lookup: CDR1 MNHEY, CDR2 SVGAGI. V dropped 2 bases and J dropped 10 bases, with 15 bases sitting between them. CDR3 bases: TGTGCCAGCAGTTACAAGTTTTCGAGTTCCGAGCAGTTCTTC. It yields the protein CASSYKFSSSEQFF.

The chain carries TRBV5-6 and TRBJ1-2, with TRBD1 matching 8 bases. This CDR3 is 15 amino acids long. V shed 7 bases and J 3 bases; nucleotides not matched to a gene: 11. Looked up from germline, CDR1 is SGHDT and CDR2 is YYEEEE. The CDR3 is CASLAPGQAYYGYTF. CDR3 sequence (DNA): TGTGCCAGCCTAGCCCCGGGACAGGCCTACTATGGCTACACCTTC.

This rearrangement joins TRBV2 to TRBJ1-5, with D perhaps TRBD1 (5 bases). In germline, CDR1 is SNHLY, CDR2 FYNNEI. V was pared by 5 bases and J by 0 bases, with 29 bases between. The CDR3 is 21 residues long. Here the CDR3 reads CASSPGGGWQSDLYSNQPQHF. CDR3 bases: TGTGCCAGCAGTCCTGGGGGAGGTTGGCAGAGCGACCTGTATAGCAATCAGCCCCAGCATTTT.

The J gene is TRBJ2-6, the V gene TRBV27; 7 bases are a match to TRBD1. This CDR3 spans 16 amino acids. Germline trimming cut 3 bases from V and 2 bases from J; bases unmatched to any gene: 4. Germline CDR1 and CDR2: MNHEY and SMNVEV (reference sequence). In DNA, the CDR3 is TGTGCCAGCAGTTTCTACGGACAGGCTGGGGCCAACGTCCTGACTTTC. Its translation: CASSFYGQAGANVLTF.